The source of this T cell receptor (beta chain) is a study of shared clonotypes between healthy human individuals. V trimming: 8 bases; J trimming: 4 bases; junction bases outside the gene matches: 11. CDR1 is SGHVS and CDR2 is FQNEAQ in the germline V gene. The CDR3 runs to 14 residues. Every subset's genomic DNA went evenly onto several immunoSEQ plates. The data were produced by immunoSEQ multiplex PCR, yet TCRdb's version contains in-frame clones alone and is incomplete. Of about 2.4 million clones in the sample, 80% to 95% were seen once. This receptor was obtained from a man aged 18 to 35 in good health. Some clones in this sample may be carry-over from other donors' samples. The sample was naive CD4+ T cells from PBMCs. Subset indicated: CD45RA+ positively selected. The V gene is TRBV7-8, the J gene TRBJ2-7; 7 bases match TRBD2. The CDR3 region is CASGPGRVTYEQYF. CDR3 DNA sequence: TGTGCCAGCGGCCCGGGGAGGGTAACGTACGAGCAGTACTTC.